Listed below are T cell receptor beta chains from one sample, sequenced in a study of long-term antiretroviral therapy in people with HIV. Clones were sequenced by immunoSEQ multiplex PCR, and TCRdb holds only the in-frame ones, with some missing. The sample carries roughly 27,000 clones, around 85% recorded once. Specimen: unsorted PBMCs, collected 2.3 years after starting antiretroviral therapy. Receptors were obtained from a man aged 35 to 55 with HIV. Both conserved end residues are part of each CDR3. Each record gives: V gene, J gene, clone size, CDR3 length, D gene, CDR3 DNA, CDR3 protein. D genes are given only for firm matches. Some rows have no size entry. The others give once, few or many, or a class for an expanded clone.

>TRBV29-1|TRBJ2-7|few|11|TRBD1
TGCAGCGCTCCAGACAGGGGCGAGCAGTACTTC
CSAPDRGEQYF
>TRBV6-1|TRBJ1-1|-|15|-
TGTGCCAGCAAGAGTCCCACCAGCCTGAACACTGAAGCTTTCTTT
CASKSPTSLNTEAFF
>TRBV7-8|TRBJ1-1|-|15|-
TGTGCCAGCAGCTTACATGTGGAAGCGAGCACTGAAGCTTTCTTT
CASSLHVEASTEAFF
>TRBV5-6|TRBJ2-3|-|14|-
TGTGCCAGCAGCCCCTCCCACCGTGGAGATACGCAGTATTTT
CASSPSHRGDTQYF
>TRBV6-1|TRBJ2-3|-|15|TRBD2
TGTGCCAGCAGTGAAGGGGAGGGATCCACAGATACGCAGTATTTT
CASSEGEGSTDTQYF
>TRBV6-5|TRBJ1-2|-|16|-
TGTGCCAGCAGTTCCTCGCACCTGACCAGTAACTATGGCTACACCTTC
CASSSSHLTSNYGYTF
>TRBV6-1|TRBJ1-1|-|14|-
TGTGCCAGCAGTGTGGGGGGGCGCGGGTTTGAAGCTTTCTTT
CASSVGGRGFEAFF
>TRBV5-6|TRBJ1-1|-|13|-
TGTGCCAGCAGCTTGATGGGGGAAACTGAAGCTTTCTTT
CASSLMGETEAFF
>TRBV6-1|TRBJ1-2|-|15|-
TGTGCCAGCAGTGAAGCGGGGGTGTTAGGGTATGGCTACACCTTC
CASSEAGVLGYGYTF
>TRBV12-5|TRBJ2-1|-|17|TRBD2
TGTGCTAGTGGTTCGCCCCCCCGTAGCGGGGGGGCCGGGGAGCAGTTCTTC
CASGSPPRSGGAGEQFF
>TRBV21-1|TRBJ1-2|-|15|-
TGTGCCAGCAGCAAGGACCAGACCCGTAACTATGGCTACACCTTC
CASSKDQTRNYGYTF
>TRBV11-2|TRBJ1-2|-|11|TRBD1
TGTGCCAGCAGCTTAGGGGGACAGCGCACCTTC
CASSLGGQRTF
>TRBV12-5|TRBJ1-2|-|14|-
TGTGCTGACGACGGGCACCTTACAAACTATGGCTACACCTTC
CADDGHLTNYGYTF
>TRBV4-2|TRBJ2-2|-|16|TRBD2
TGTGCCAGCACACCCGCCGGGACTAAGAACACCGGGGAGCTGTTTTTT
CASTPAGTKNTGELFF
>TRBV19|TRBJ2-4|-|21|TRBD2
TGTGCCAGTAGCGCTCCCGGGGCGATAGCGGGAGTTGGGCTAGCCAAAAACATTCAGTACTTC
CASSAPGAIAGVGLAKNIQYF
>TRBV2|TRBJ1-2|few|12|-
TGTGCCAGCACGAGCAGGAACTATGGCTACACCTTC
CASTSRNYGYTF
>TRBV5-8|TRBJ1-2|-|14|-
TGTGCCAGCAACCGGGACACACCTAACTATGGCTACACCTTC
CASNRDTPNYGYTF
>TRBV5-6|TRBJ2-1|-|18|-
TGTGCCAGCAGCTTCTCCCTCGGGGGAGCGTTCCCCTACAATGAGCAGTTCTTC
CASSFSLGGAFPYNEQFF
>TRBV6-6|TRBJ1-1|-|13|TRBD1
TGTGCCAGCAATGAACAGGGGCACACTGAAGCTTTCTTT
CASNEQGHTEAFF
>TRBV28|TRBJ1-1|-|14|-
TGTGCCAGCAGTTTACCTAGACGGGACACTGAAGCTTTCTTT
CASSLPRRDTEAFF
>TRBV18|TRBJ2-1|once|15|-
TGTGCCAGCTCAAAATTAAAGGGTGAATACAATGAGCAGTTCTTC
CASSKLKGEYNEQFF
>TRBV6-5|TRBJ1-1|-|16|-
TGTGCCAGCAGTTACGGGACACTCACAGGGAACACTGAAGCTTTCTTT
CASSYGTLTGNTEAFF
>TRBV2|TRBJ1-2|-|14|TRBD1
TGTGCCAGCAGAGGACAGGGTAGTCCCAATGGCTACACCTTC
CASRGQGSPNGYTF
>TRBV10-2|TRBJ2-7|-|13|TRBD1
TGCGCCAGCAGTGGGACAGGGTATCACGAGCAGTACTTC
CASSGTGYHEQYF
>TRBV27|TRBJ2-6|-|17|-
TGTGCCAGCAGTTTAACAGGTTATACCTCTGGGGCCAACGTCCTGACTTTC
CASSLTGYTSGANVLTF
>TRBV6-1|TRBJ1-6|medium-sized|17|-
TGTGCCAGCAGTGAAGACTGGACAGTGGGAAACGGGAGGGCCCTCCACTTT
CASSEDWTVGNGRALHF
>TRBV14|TRBJ1-2|once|13|-
TGTGCCAGCAGCTGGGGACTTCGAAGTGGCTACACCTTC
CASSWGLRSGYTF
>TRBV19|TRBJ1-5|-|13|-
TGTGCCAGTAGGGATAATAAGAATCAGCCCCAGCATTTT
CASRDNKNQPQHF
>TRBV27|TRBJ2-3|-|18|TRBD2
TGTGCCAGCAGTCCCGGACTAGCGGGAGGGCCCCTCACAGATACGCAGTATTTT
CASSPGLAGGPLTDTQYF
>TRBV10-3|TRBJ2-5|-|16|-
TGTGCCATCAGTGAGTCCCCCGCAGGGCTGGGAGAGACCCAGTACTTC
CAISESPAGLGETQYF
>TRBV6-6|TRBJ1-2|-|15|TRBD1
TGTGCCAGCAGTTACTCGACGACAGGGCAGTATGGCTACACCTTC
CASSYSTTGQYGYTF
>TRBV7-9|TRBJ1-2|-|16|-
TGTGCCAGCAGTGCCCATAACCTAAGGGGGAACTATGGCTACACCTTC
CASSAHNLRGNYGYTF
>TRBV25-1|TRBJ1-5|-|12|-
TGTGCCAGCAATAGGGGCAATCAGCCCCAGCATTTT
CASNRGNQPQHF
>TRBV20-1|TRBJ1-4|-|10|-
TGCAGTGCTAGAGATGAAAAACTGTTTTTT
CSARDEKLFF
>TRBV7-6|TRBJ2-7|-|13|-
TGTGCCAGCAGCTTCGGGCAGGGAAGCGAGCAGTACTTC
CASSFGQGSEQYF
>TRBV5-6|TRBJ2-7|medium-sized|15|-
TGTGCCAGCAGCTTGGAGCCGGGCCGGTCCTACGAGCAGTACTTC
CASSLEPGRSYEQYF
>TRBV4-1|TRBJ2-7|once|16|TRBD1
TGCGCCAGCAGCCAAGATCTGACAGGGGGTATGAACGAGCAGTACTTC
CASSQDLTGGMNEQYF
>TRBV9|TRBJ2-3|-|13|TRBD2
TGTGCCAGCAGCGGGACTAGCGTAGATACGCAGTATTTT
CASSGTSVDTQYF
>TRBV5-8|TRBJ2-7|once|15|-
TGTGCCAGCAGCTTCGAACTAGGACGGAGCTACGAGCAGTACTTC
CASSFELGRSYEQYF
>TRBV25-1|TRBJ1-1|-|14|-
TGTGCCAGCAGTCGGGGCAGGGTGGCCACTGAAGCTTTCTTT
CASSRGRVATEAFF
>TRBV5-1|TRBJ2-6|once|18|TRBD1
TGCGCCAGCAGCGCTGGACAGGAGACATATCTGGGGGCCAACGTCCTGACTTTC
CASSAGQETYLGANVLTF
>TRBV7-9|TRBJ2-7|-|15|-
TGTGCCAGCAGCTTACCGGGATTGAACCCCTACGAGCAGTACTTC
CASSLPGLNPYEQYF
>TRBV2|TRBJ2-5|-|14|TRBD1
TGTGCCAGCAGTTCAGGGGGATCGCAAGAGACCCAGTACTTC
CASSSGGSQETQYF
>TRBV28|TRBJ1-2|-|11|-
TGTGCCAGCAGTTTTGCCTATGGCTACACCTTC
CASSFAYGYTF
>TRBV5-3|TRBJ2-5|-|13|-
TGTGCCAGAAGCTTACAGGGCCAAGAGACCCAGTACTTC
CARSLQGQETQYF
>TRBV7-8|TRBJ2-2|-|16|TRBD2
TGTGCCAGCAGCTTCCGGCGCGGGGGGGCGTACGGGGAGCTGTTTTTT
CASSFRRGGAYGELFF
>TRBV6-1|TRBJ2-7|-|15|-
TGTGCCAGCTCAAATGGGGACACTAAAATCTACGAGCAGTACTTC
CASSNGDTKIYEQYF
>TRBV5-6|TRBJ2-6|-|15|-
TGTGCCAGCAGCTTCGGGCTTACTGGGGCCAACGTCCTGACTTTC
CASSFGLTGANVLTF
>TRBV21-1|TRBJ2-7|-|14|-
TGTGCCAGCAGCAAGGGTACAGGGGTTTACGAGCAGTACTTC
CASSKGTGVYEQYF
>TRBV29-1|TRBJ1-3|-|13|-
TGCAGCGTGGCAGGACAGTCTGGAAACACCATATATTTT
CSVAGQSGNTIYF
>TRBV27|TRBJ2-7|-|14|-
TGTGCCAGCAGTCCCCTTACAAGTACCTACGAGCAGTACTTC
CASSPLTSTYEQYF
>TRBV19|TRBJ1-2|-|16|TRBD1
TGTGCCAGTAGTATCCATGGACAGGGGATGGGGTATGGCTACACCTTC
CASSIHGQGMGYGYTF
>TRBV27|TRBJ2-2|-|14|-
TGTGCCAGCAGTTTTTTCGCGAACACCGGGGAGCTGTTTTTT
CASSFFANTGELFF
>TRBV7-2|TRBJ2-1|-|15|-
TGTGCCAGCAGCTTTCGGAAGGAGGGGGACAATGAGCAGTTCTTC
CASSFRKEGDNEQFF
>TRBV7-9|TRBJ1-2|few|17|-
TGTGCCAGCAGCACTTCCTTGGGGCCCAGGGTTCGCGCTGGCTACACCTTC
CASSTSLGPRVRAGYTF
>TRBV15|TRBJ2-3|-|21|-
TGTGCCACCAGCAGAGATCCGGCGCTGAGCCGGTATGATCCTAGCACAGATACGCAGTATTTT
CATSRDPALSRYDPSTDTQYF
>TRBV6-1|TRBJ2-5|-|13|-
TGTGCCAGCCTTTCTGAAGGGGCGGAGACCCAGTACTTC
CASLSEGAETQYF
>TRBV30|TRBJ2-1|-|16|-
TGTGCCTGCCATACCTACTCGCGGAGCTCCTACAATGAGCAGTTCTTC
CACHTYSRSSYNEQFF
>TRBV5-6|TRBJ1-3|-|16|-
TGTGCCAGCAGCTTGGCCGGGATTCTCTCTGGAAACACCATATATTTT
CASSLAGILSGNTIYF
>TRBV19|TRBJ1-5|-|15|TRBD1
TGTGCCAGTAGTTTAACGGACAGGCTCAATCAGCCCCAGCATTTT
CASSLTDRLNQPQHF